What follows is one T cell receptor beta chain and its context. Its specificity is not known. These data originate in a study of cytomegalovirus exposure and HLA in healthy donors. Whole-study findings and limits: CMV serostatus alone was available as immune exposure information. Relative to equally common others, HLA-associated TCR beta chains showed greater clonal expansion in a later analysis.

Trimming pared 6 bases from V and 5 bases from J, leaving 16 bases between. Per germline, CDR1 MRHNA and CDR2 SNTAGT. This CDR3 contains 14 residues. It was with 60 Vbeta and 13 Jbeta primers that the PCR ran. Assay used: immunoSEQ multiplex PCR; TCRdb lists only in-frame clones, some missing. The table shows approximately 150,000 clones, with roughly 80% occurring only once. The sequence came from a woman between 25 and 40 years old in good health and CMV-seropositive. The V call is TRBV6-4, the J call TRBJ1-2; maybe TRBD1 (5 bases). Material: PBMCs. The CDR3 DNA is TGTGCCAGCAGACCCTACCCCGGGGGGTATGGCTACACCTTC. This encodes CASRPYPGGYGYTF.